This TCR beta chain is drawn from a study of cytomegalovirus exposure and HLA in healthy donors. Study conclusions and caveats: DRB1 had the most TCR associations and HLA-C the fewest, a later analysis found, with rates varying by HLA locus. Donors belonging to an Asian-associated ancestry cluster reportedly showed fewer N-insertions in productive TCRs than the approximately 690-donor mean, according to what a later analysis found. Many donors shared some public TCRs, even though most TCR sequences were rare. In a later analysis, around 18,000 TCR beta sequences were associated with HLA alleles at 0.05 false discovery rate.

On this clone: The antigen is undetermined.

PCR employed 60 Vbeta and 13 Jbeta primers. Only in-frame clones appear in the TCRdb table, and some are missing; sequencing was by immunoSEQ multiplex PCR. The sample holds approximately 170,000 clones, around 80% seen once. Deletions cut 0 bases from V and 11 bases from J, with 22 bases between. CDR1 and CDR2 from the germline V gene are LNHNV and YYDKDF (reference sequence). This CDR3 region has 16 residues. V and J are TRBV15 and TRBJ1-1; D is ambiguous. The sample taken for sequencing was PBMCs. This TCR was sampled from a boy aged 2 to 10 in good health and CMV-seronegative. CDR3 bases: TGTGCCACCAGCAGAGATCAAGATATAAGTCCGGGATGGGCTTTCTTT. Translation gives CATSRDQDISPGWAFF.